Below, 6 T cell receptor beta chains from the same sample are listed, as sequenced in a study of CD8 T cells in Susac syndrome. The RNA input was about 0.5 to 1 ug, and it was reverse transcribed with random hexamers. Using its own MiXCR run on the immunoSEQ multiplex PCR reads, TCRdb lists one record per CDR3 protein. The repertoire holds around 230,000 distinct CDR3 sequences, with around 96% as singletons. Sequencing used CD4+ T cells from PBMCs. These receptors came from a human donor with multiple sclerosis.

A single count supports this clonotype. The rearrangement uses TRBV30 and TRBJ2-3, with 12 bases matching TRBD1. This CDR3 has 16 amino acids. Germline V gene lookup returns CDR1 GTSNPN and CDR2 SVGIG (reference sequence). V trimming: 7 bases; J trimming: 2 bases; junction bases outside the gene matches: 10. For the CDR3, the DNA is TGTGCCTCTTCGGGACAGGGGGCCGGGTACACAGATACGCAGTATTTT. Amino acids: CASSGQGAGYTDTQYF.

The chain joins TRBV10-3 to TRBJ1-2; tentatively, D is TRBD1 (6 bases). This CDR3 contains 14 residues. Germline V CDR1 and CDR2: ENHRY, SYGVKD. V shed 10 bases and J shed 7 bases, with 22 bases lying between them. CDR3 sequence reads: CATAQPGTGSGYTF. Written as DNA, the CDR3 is TGTGCCACAGCCCAGCCGGGCACAGGGTCTGGCTACACCTTC.

The chain carries TRBV4-2 and TRBJ2-1; D unclear. Germline V gene data show CDR1 as LGHNA and CDR2 as YNFKEQ. The germline V and J ends were trimmed by 1 base and 5 bases, with 6 bases remaining between them. The CDR3 sequence is 13 residues long. CDR3 sequence: CASSQGRHNEQFF. The CDR3 nucleotides read TGTGCCAGCAGCCAAGGTCGGCACAATGAGCAGTTCTTC.

V is TRBV12-3 or TRBV12-4 and J is TRBJ2-7; the match to TRBD2 covers 9 bases. The CDR3 consists of 14 residues. With V trimmed by 6 bases and J by 2 bases, 5 bases remained unmatched. This chain's CDR3 is CASSPSGTPYEQYF. CDR3 bases: TGTGCCAGCAGCCCTAGCGGGACCCCCTACGAGCAGTACTTC.

The genes are TRBV27 and TRBJ2-4, with 8 bases fitting TRBD1. V shed 5 bases, J shed 8 bases, and the junction held 8 bases outside the gene matches. Germline assignment: CDR1 MNHEY and CDR2 SMNVEV (reference sequence). The CDR3 is made up of 14 amino acids. This CDR3 reads CASSRPGGADIQYF. The DNA for the CDR3 is TGTGCCAGCAGTAGACCAGGGGGCGCTGACATTCAGTACTTC.

The CDR3 nucleotides read TGTGCCACCGGCTTCCCGGGACAGCGCTACGAGCAGTACTTC. Translated: CATGFPGQRYEQYF. This chain joins TRBV24-1 and TRBJ2-7; 7 nucleotides line up with TRBD1. V lost 9 bases and J lost 3; bases outside the gene matches: 10. Per germline, CDR1 KGHDR and CDR2 SFDVKD. This CDR3 is built from 14 residues.